This TCR beta chain stems from a study of PD-L1 blockade in urothelial cancer (dated by TCRdb to 2015 to 2018). In the study overall: All patients started therapy around 2014 and received atezolizumab 1,200 mg intravenously every 3 weeks. Twenty-five of 29 patients were males with bladder-origin urothelial cancer, and about 65% of the 29 reported a prior smoking history. Blood samples gave median yields of around 140,000 T cells and 80,000 to 90,000 unique TCRs, along with a median clonality of around 0.075. Pretreatment tumor samples and matched peripheral blood, collected serially before and after atezolizumab treatment, underwent TCR sequencing. Whole exome sequencing and RNA sequencing of pretreatment tumors were performed alongside TCR sequencing in the same patients. Some 29 patients had pretreatment blood TCR-seq, some 24 had at least one posttreatment blood collection, and some 24 had tumor TCR-seq. An ECOG performance status of 0 or 1 was recorded for the patients, and 0 to 3 prior chemotherapy regimens had been received by the patients. An exploratory multi-omic analysis was conducted of the somatic, immune and clinical correlates of response to PD-L1 blockade with atezolizumab in urothelial cancer. Ten or so patients reached durable clinical benefit, while 15 to 25 patients did not. Durable clinical benefit was defined as a progression-free survival longer than 6 months, and TCR features were additionally tested against progression-free survival and overall survival. Blood samples were analyzed at two time points: 3 weeks after treatment start (second dose) and 6 weeks after treatment start. What the authors observed across the whole study: Because of the small sample size (n ≈ 29) and the many exploratory analyses performed, the results are intended to be regarded as hypothesis-generating. A pretreatment peripheral blood TCR clonality below the median was linked to improved progression-free and overall survival. Patients with durable benefit showed greater expansion of tumor-associated TCR clones in peripheral blood 3 weeks after starting treatment (n of about 20, p = 0.022).

Synthetic TCR analog templates were spiked into each PCR to estimate absolute template abundance from read counts. TCRbeta CDR3 regions were amplified from genomic DNA with bias-controlled V and J gene primers using the immunoSEQ assay. Sequencing of rearranged TCRbeta segments was done at approximately 20X coverage. In the authors' own workflow: Sequencing errors were corrected by clustering and CDR3s were annotated against IMGT to assign V, D and J genes. Downstream analyses used only productive TCRbeta rearrangements and left out out-of-frame or stop-codon sequences. Clonality was computed as one minus Shannon entropy normalized by the log of the number of unique productive sequences. Clones differing between time points or between blood and tumor were identified by Fisher's exact test with Benjamini-Hochberg correction at adjusted p below 0.01. TCRdb carries this immuneACCESS record with in-frame sequences only. Its versions omit some clonotypes, under half of them owing to an unresolved V gene in the studies checked, with the rest unexplained. That table gives V, J and clone size, and the DNA gave D and trimming. The sample table lists fewer than 30,000 clones, roughly 84% of them with a count of one. Of the sample, around 10% is held by the ten largest clones.

A total of under 30 patients with locally advanced or metastatic urothelial carcinoma, treated at Memorial Sloan Kettering on a trial protocol, made up the cohort. Peripheral blood mononuclear cells were collected pretreatment and during treatment, at between 1 and 8 total time points per patient. The Qiagen DNeasy Blood extraction kit was used to purify genomic DNA from total PBMCs and tumor samples. PBMCs were collected pretreatment and during treatment, and were isolated and stored as previously described. As for this clone: Its antigen has not been determined. There are no base qualities to consult, and no much larger clone falls within one base.

The germline V gene specifies MNHEY as CDR1 and SVGAGI as CDR2. CDR3 length: 15 amino acids, cysteine to phenylalanine. Left in the record is the CDR3 DNA by itself, 45 bases read in frame from the first base. For this chain, trimming is 0 bases at the V end and 3 bases at the J end, and the number of junction bases without a gene match is 4. Source: PBMCs, taken around atezolizumab (anti-PD-L1) treatment. The chain was built from TRBV6-5 and TRBJ2-7, and TRBD2 matches 8 of the central bases. The TCR sequence derives from a man aged 65 to 79 with urothelial cancer. For the CDR3, the sequence is CASSYSLAGSYEQYF. The DNA sequence is as follows: TGTGCCAGCAGTTACTCTCTAGCGGGCAGCTACGAGCAGTACTTC.